One and the same sample provided the 4 T cell receptor beta chains below, sequenced in a study of blood T cell repertoires in COVID-19. Libraries were prepared by immunoSEQ multiplex PCR; TCRdb keeps only in-frame clonotypes and omits some of them. The sample holds roughly 200,000 clones, 88% seen once. Input material: PBMCs or T cells enriched from blood (not recorded which). Receptor source: a woman aged 25 to 45 who had recovered from COVID-19.

This chain links TRBV12-3 or TRBV12-4 with TRBJ1-1; maybe TRBD1 (5 bases). This CDR3 is 13 amino acids long. Trimming took off 1 base at V and 3 bases at J, with 6 bases between the two ends. Here the CDR3 DNA reads TGTGCCAGCAGTTTAGTCAGGGACACTGAAGCTTTCTTT. It encodes CASSLVRDTEAFF.

The J gene is TRBJ2-1, the V gene TRBV19, with 9 nucleotides matching TRBD2. Looked up from germline, CDR1 is LNHDA and CDR2 is SQIVND (reference sequence). V shed 5 bases and J 6 bases; nucleotides not matched to a gene: 11. The CDR3 runs to 16 residues. The CDR3: CASSGGTSWKPNEQFF. The CDR3 DNA reads as TGTGCCAGTAGTGGAGGGACTAGCTGGAAACCCAATGAGCAGTTCTTC.

The CDR3 coding sequence is TGTGCCAGCAGGGAGGCCGGACTCCCACCCTTCGGGGAGCTGTTTTTT. The encoded protein is CASREAGLPPFGELFF. The rearrangement links TRBV6-4 to TRBJ2-2; D is possibly TRBD2 (5 bases). This CDR3 comprises 16 residues. V was pared by 6 bases and J by 7 bases, with 21 bases between. Per germline, CDR1 MRHNA and CDR2 SNTAGT.

The chain recombines TRBV5-1 with TRBJ2-1; weak D call: TRBD2 (6 bases). With 4 bases removed from V and 6 bases from J, the gap between germline ends came to 20 bases. In germline, CDR1 is SGHRS, CDR2 YFSETQ. The CDR3 has 16 amino acids. CDR3 bases: TGCGCCAGCAGCGATCCCGGGACCGCGGGGTCCAATGAGCAGTTCTTC. It encodes CASSDPGTAGSNEQFF.